What follows describes a single TCR beta chain. Its target is unknown. The V gene end was trimmed by 3 bases and the J gene end by 2 bases; junction bases not matched to a gene: 6. CDR3 length: 16 amino acids. In germline, CDR1 is LNHDA, CDR2 SQIVND (reference sequence). The data were taken from a study of cytotoxic CD8 clonotypes in ibrutinib-treated CLL. Study information: Over 9 relapsed/refractory, roughly 15 treatment-naive; fewer than 18 IGHV unmutated.

Study findings and constraints: Clonality went up at the time of ibrutinib response, stayed stable in sustained remission, and later dropped back toward its baseline level at progression. Public clonotypes, rarely seen, contracted or held steady on treatment.

The table came from immunoSEQ multiplex PCR; TCRdb's copy has only in-frame clones and leaves some out. Here the sample spans under 200,000 clones, approximately 84% being singletons. The receptor was derived from a human donor with chronic lymphocytic leukemia. The J gene is TRBJ2-3, the V gene TRBV19; 9 bases fit TRBD2. The source was PBMCs, collected after 24 months of ibrutinib treatment. The CDR3 here is CASSISSGVTTDTQYF. The CDR3, as DNA: TGTGCCAGTAGTATCTCTAGCGGGGTTACCACAGATACGCAGTATTTT.